This T cell receptor (beta chain) came from a study of blood T cell repertoires in COVID-19. Study in general: COVID-19 samples from acute and convalescent phases originated in the United States, Italy and Spain.

Per the original data handling: Using reference gene primer amplification, nucleated cell counts were estimated. Sequencing used immunoSEQ multiplex PCR; TCRdb keeps in-frame clones, though not all of them. Clone size and the V and J calls come from that table; the DNA yielded D and trimming. Of 220,000 or so clones listed, 75% to 85% were seen once; the top ten hold 8% to 9%. The germline gives CDR1 MNHEY, CDR2 SMNVEV (reference sequence). The V segment lost 5 bases and the J segment 4 bases; nucleotides outside the gene matches: 6. This CDR3 has 14 residues. During active infection, Seattle patients enrolled and were then monitored through disease.

This sequence joins TRBV27 and TRBJ2-7; 9 bases match TRBD1. Sequencing was performed on peripheral blood. The source is an elderly woman with COVID-19, enrolled during active disease. The CDR3 sequence: CASSLTGTGYEQYF. CDR3 DNA: TGTGCCAGCAGTCTTACCGGGACAGGGTACGAGCAGTACTTC.